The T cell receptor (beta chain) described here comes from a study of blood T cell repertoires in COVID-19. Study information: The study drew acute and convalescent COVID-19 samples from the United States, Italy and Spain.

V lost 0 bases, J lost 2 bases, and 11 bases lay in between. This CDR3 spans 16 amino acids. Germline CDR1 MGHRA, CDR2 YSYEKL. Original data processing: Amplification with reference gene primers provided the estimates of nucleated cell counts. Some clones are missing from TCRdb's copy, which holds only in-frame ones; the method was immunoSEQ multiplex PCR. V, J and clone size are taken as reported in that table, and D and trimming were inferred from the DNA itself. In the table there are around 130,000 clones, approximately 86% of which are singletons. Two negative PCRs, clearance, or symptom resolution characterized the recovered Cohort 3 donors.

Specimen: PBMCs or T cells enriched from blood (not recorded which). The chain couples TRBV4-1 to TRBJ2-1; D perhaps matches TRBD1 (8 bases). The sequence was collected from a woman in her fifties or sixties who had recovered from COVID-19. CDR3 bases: TGCGCCAGCAGCCAAGAACAGGGGGGGGCCTACAATGAGCAGTTCTTC. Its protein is CASSQEQGGAYNEQFF.